The 11 T cell receptor beta chains reported below all come from one sample, sequenced in a study of blood T cell repertoires in COVID-19. Profiled with immunoSEQ multiplex PCR; TCRdb holds only in-frame clones, not every one. Seen here are 130,000 or so clones, around 80% observed once, and the top ten hold under 20%. The material sequenced was peripheral blood. These receptors were taken from a man aged 55 to 70 with active or convalescent COVID-19.

The chain joins TRBV4-2 to TRBJ2-3; D may be TRBD2 (6 bases). Per the germline V gene, CDR1 is LGHNA and CDR2 is YNFKEQ. This CDR3 is built from 14 residues. Trimming took off 3 bases at V and 6 bases at J, with 13 bases between the two ends. The CDR3 loop is CASSQELAPDTQYF. The CDR3 DNA reads as TGTGCCAGCAGCCAGGAACTAGCACCGGATACGCAGTATTTT.

The V call is TRBV9, the J call TRBJ1-2; D gene uncertain. Deletions cut 4 bases from V and 5 bases from J, with 9 bases between. CDR1 and CDR2 from the germline V gene are SGDLS and YYNGEE. The CDR3 has 12 amino acids. For the CDR3, the DNA is TGTGCCAGCAGCCAGCCCGGGTATGGCTACACCTTC. Translating gives CASSQPGYGYTF.

The chain is built from TRBV7-8 and TRBJ1-1; TRBD1 agrees at 9 bases. The V segment lost 3 bases and the J segment 4 bases; nucleotides outside the gene matches: 3. The CDR3 consists of 14 residues. Germline CDR1 reads SGHVS; CDR2 reads FQNEAQ. The CDR3 loop is CASSFSTGGTEAFF. The CDR3 coding sequence is TGTGCCAGCAGCTTCTCGACAGGGGGCACTGAAGCTTTCTTT. The full variable domain, rest sourced from reference TRBV7-8 and TRBJ1-1, is GAGVSQSPRYKVAKRGQDVALRCDPISGHVSLFWYQQALGQGPEFLTYFQNEAQLDKSGLPSDRFFAERPEGSVSTLKIQRTQQEDSAVYLCASSFSTGGTEAFFGQGTRLTVV.

V gene TRBV6-5 combines with J gene TRBJ1-5; no reliable D call. V lost 5 bases and J 6 bases, leaving 8 bases between the germline ends. CDR1 is MNHEY and CDR2 is SVGAGI in the germline V gene. CDR3 length equals 12 residues. The CDR3 region has the DNA TGTGCCAGCAGTAGTGGTAGTCAGCCCCAGCATTTT. This encodes CASSSGSQPQHF.

The chain joins TRBV20-1 to TRBJ1-2, with no clear D. Germline lookup yields CDR1 DFQATT and CDR2 SNEGSKA (reference sequence). CDR3 length: 10 residues. Deletions cut 5 bases from V and 6 bases from J, with 7 bases between. The CDR3 is CSAGFDGYTF. The CDR3 DNA reads TGCAGTGCTGGCTTCGATGGCTACACCTTC.

The rearrangement joins TRBV5-5 to TRBJ2-1, with D possibly TRBD2 on 5 matching bases. From germline, CDR1 is SGHKS and CDR2 YYEKEE (reference sequence). The CDR3 length is 16 residues. V was cut by 2 bases and J by 0 bases, with 12 bases left in between. The CDR3 sequence: CASSFSGTSSYNEQFF. The CDR3 DNA reads TGTGCCAGCAGCTTCAGCGGAACGAGCTCCTACAATGAGCAGTTCTTC.

The chain recombines TRBV12-3 or TRBV12-4 with TRBJ2-7; perhaps TRBD1 as D (5 bases). This CDR3 is 13 amino acids long. Trimming removed 3 bases at V and 2 bases at J, with 8 bases between. CDR3: CASSFRRAYEQYF. The CDR3 nucleotides are TGTGCCAGCAGTTTTCGCAGGGCCTACGAGCAGTACTTC.

This chain joins TRBV2 and TRBJ1-2; tentatively, D is TRBD1 (5 bases). V was cut by 6 bases and J by 1 base, with 12 bases left in between. This CDR3 is built from 14 residues. Germline V gene lookup returns CDR1 SNHLY and CDR2 FYNNEI. In DNA form, the CDR3 reads TGTGCCAGCAGCCTGACAGTGGGTAACTATGGCTACACCTTC. Translation: CASSLTVGNYGYTF.

This clone has only a few counts. The gene calls are TRBV5-3 and TRBJ1-4, with D maybe TRBD1 (6 bases). TRBV5-3 is classed as an ORF, of uncertain function. CDR3 length: 13 residues. Trimming stripped 2 bases from V and 8 bases from J, with 10 bases between. The DNA for the CDR3 is TGTGCCAGAAGCTTAGGGGGTTACGAAAAACTGTTTTTT. Translation gives CARSLGGYEKLFF.

The chain carries TRBV9 and TRBJ2-6; 7 nucleotides align to TRBD1. The germline V gene encodes CDR1 SGDLS and CDR2 YYNGEE. The trim removed 3 bases at V and 3 bases at J, leaving 9 bases unmatched. CDR3 length equals 17 residues. CDR3 loop: CASSAGTALGGANVLTF. In nucleotides, the CDR3 is TGTGCCAGCAGCGCCGGGACAGCCCTAGGTGGGGCCAACGTCCTGACTTTC. The full variable domain, completed using reference TRBV9 and TRBJ2-6, is DSGVTQTPKHLITATGQRVTLRCSPRSGDLSVYWYQQSLDQGLQFLIQYYNGEERAKGNILERFSAQQFPDLHSELNLSSLELGDSALYFCASSAGTALGGANVLTFGAGSRLTVL.

The CDR3: CASSTSGLTGELFF. Written as DNA, the CDR3 is TGTGCCAGTAGTACCTCCGGTCTCACCGGGGAGCTGTTTTTT. The chain joins TRBV19 to TRBJ2-2; D ambiguous. The CDR3 covers 14 residues. The V gene's germline CDR1 is LNHDA and CDR2 SQIVND (reference sequence). V lost 4 bases, J lost 4 bases, and 10 bases lay in between.